The 6 T cell receptor beta chains below come from one sample, sequenced in a study of T cells expressing NK-cell markers. Using the 5' RACE reads, TCRdb records one entry per CDR3 protein without DNA. The listing records roughly 300,000 distinct CDR3 sequences. The source material was blood T cells: a sorted CD56 or NKG2C T cell subset, CD4+ or CD8+ T cells, or bulk PBMC T cells (not recorded which). The source is a woman aged 18 to 75 in good health.

CDR3 sequence reads: CASSHGGTEAFF. The rearrangement uses TRBV7-3 and TRBJ1-1. Germline-derived CDR1 and CDR2 are SGHTA and FQGTGA. The CDR3 runs 12 residues.

The chain recombines TRBV9 with TRBJ1-4; TCRdb gives TRBD1 as the D gene, but with no DNA this cannot be confirmed. The germline V gene encodes CDR1 SGDLS and CDR2 YYNGEE. The CDR3 totals 15 residues. CDR3 in amino acids: CASSPYRGSIEKLFF.

The V and J genes are TRBV12-3 or TRBV12-4 and TRBJ1-5. The CDR3 is made up of 15 amino acids. This chain's CDR3 is CASSARVSGNQPQHF.

The rearrangement uses TRBV5-1 and TRBJ2-2. The germline V gene has CDR1 SGHRS and CDR2 YFSETQ. This CDR3 is 14 amino acids long. CDR3 sequence reads: CASSNYPNTGELFF.

V gene TRBV12-3 or TRBV12-4 combines with J gene TRBJ2-2; TCRdb's D gene call, TRBD2, goes unchecked for lack of DNA. This CDR3 region has 13 residues. The CDR3 loop is CASSLTIRVGLFF.

This chain joins TRBV5-1 and TRBJ2-3; TCRdb selects TRBD1, and the lack of DNA leaves this call unchecked. There are 16 residues in the CDR3. Per the germline V gene, CDR1 is SGHRS and CDR2 is YFSETQ. The CDR3 protein is CASSLAAARVGDTQYF.